This T cell receptor (beta chain) was recovered during a study of T cells in Graves' hyperthyroidism and ophthalmopathy. This clonotype occurred a few times. Its specificity is unknown. Study-level points and caveats: Most clonotypes expanded in the thyroid (above 0.001) were also present in blood.

The authors deemed Graves' hyperthyroidism stable absent ophthalmopathy progression within 18 months. The study left out patients who had uncontrolled infection, other autoimmune disease, pregnancy or lactation. For the diagnoses, clinical symptoms, serum thyroxine and TRAb, thyroid ultrasound and orbital computed tomography were used. Using RNA transcripts as the source, TCR beta CDR3 regions were amplified. A set of HTBI primers served as the primers for a first-round RT-PCR of the TCR CDR3. One entry per CDR3 protein, called by TCRdb with MiXCR from the multiplex PCR reads. The sample shows about 480,000 distinct CDR3 sequences, approximately 15% of them seen only once. The CDR3 contains 15 residues. Germline CDR1 SGHRS, CDR2 YFSETQ. V gave up 5 bases and J gave up 2 bases, with 17 bases separating them.

The sample was blood. This sequence was found in a woman aged 18-29 years with Graves' hyperthyroidism. The V call is TRBV5-1, the J call TRBJ2-7; D is uncertain. DNA of the CDR3: TGCGCCAGCAGGGCCGACAACGGTCAAACCTACGAGCAGTACTTC. This codes for CASRADNGQTYEQYF.